A selection of T cell receptor beta chains follows, all from one sample in a study of glioma-infiltrating T cells after dendritic cell vaccination. Sequenced by immunoSEQ multiplex PCR; TCRdb stores in-frame clones only, minus some. The sample gives 110,000 or so clones, 90% of which show up once; 2.7% is in the top ten. Source: blood, taken after dendritic cell vaccination. The receptors originated from a human donor with glioblastoma. The CDR3 runs from the conserved cysteine through the conserved F or W.

J gene: TRBJ2-1; V gene: TRBV11-3; CDR3 protein: CASSPPGSSYNEQFF
J gene: TRBJ1-2; V gene: TRBV6-6; CDR3 protein: CASSLDSRSPYGYTF
J gene: TRBJ2-7; V gene: TRBV6-6; CDR3 protein: CASSYRAGGAYEQYF
J gene: TRBJ2-7; V gene: TRBV7-2; CDR3 protein: CASSFFSDSPYEQYF
J gene: TRBJ2-1; V gene: TRBV5-1; CDR3 protein: CASSLRQGDGNEQFF
J gene: TRBJ2-7; V gene: TRBV6-5; CDR3 protein: CASSPRDSAYF
J gene: TRBJ2-1; V gene: TRBV5-1; CDR3 protein: CASSLTSQGSLYNEQFF
J gene: TRBJ1-2; V gene: TRBV10-3; CDR3 protein: CAISGGTAYGYTF
J gene: TRBJ1-2; V gene: TRBV6-6; CDR3 protein: CASSYSREANYGYTF
J gene: TRBJ2-5; V gene: TRBV2; CDR3 protein: CASSETSVKGETQYF
J gene: TRBJ2-7; V gene: TRBV6-6; CDR3 protein: CASTPGESYEQYF
J gene: TRBJ2-7; V gene: TRBV5-4; CDR3 protein: CASSVQGSGYEQYF
J gene: TRBJ1-4; V gene: TRBV30; CDR3 protein: CAFDKSSNEKLFF
J gene: TRBJ1-2; V gene: TRBV30; CDR3 protein: CAWSVMLVGGVPGLYGYTF
J gene: TRBJ2-1; V gene: TRBV27; CDR3 protein: CASSYLPGLGYRGQFF
J gene: TRBJ2-7; V gene: TRBV11-2; CDR3 protein: CASSLAGQGYEQYF
J gene: TRBJ2-3; V gene: TRBV7-9; CDR3 protein: CASSEDSDTQYF
J gene: TRBJ2-7; V gene: TRBV7-8; CDR3 protein: CASSTGWRLSSYEQYF
J gene: TRBJ1-5; V gene: TRBV5-1; CDR3 protein: CASSLRGDSNQPQHF
J gene: TRBJ2-4; V gene: TRBV6-5; CDR3 protein: CASSSRYGDIQYF
J gene: TRBJ2-7; V gene: TRBV13; CDR3 protein: CASSLGGNSPSYEQYF
J gene: TRBJ1-4; V gene: TRBV2; CDR3 protein: CASTAGTQKLFF
J gene: TRBJ1-2; V gene: TRBV30; CDR3 protein: CAWRRSGTGDGYTF
J gene: TRBJ1-3; V gene: TRBV19; CDR3 protein: CATSEGANGNTIYF
J gene: TRBJ1-4; V gene: TRBV10-3; CDR3 protein: CAISSQEPPNEKLFF
J gene: TRBJ2-1; V gene: TRBV18; CDR3 protein: CASSRTSGGWSEQFF
J gene: TRBJ1-1; V gene: TRBV30; CDR3 protein: CAWNTEGSTEAFF
J gene: TRBJ1-3; V gene: TRBV10-3; CDR3 protein: CAISEPDRDSGNTIYF
J gene: TRBJ2-5; V gene: TRBV27; CDR3 protein: CASGNYPETQYF
J gene: TRBJ1-5; V gene: TRBV6-6; CDR3 protein: CASSGQGARGEPQHF
J gene: TRBJ1-2; V gene: TRBV14; CDR3 protein: CASSLDTYYGYTF
J gene: TRBJ1-4; V gene: TRBV7-9; CDR3 protein: CASSPSGLGGEKLFF
J gene: TRBJ1-5; V gene: TRBV12-5; CDR3 protein: CASGLQGFQPQHF
J gene: TRBJ2-2; V gene: TRBV27; CDR3 protein: CASSQRPLGDSSGELFF
J gene: TRBJ2-7; V gene: TRBV5-4; CDR3 protein: CASSNGRRTNYEQYF
J gene: TRBJ2-3; V gene: TRBV10-3; CDR3 protein: CAISDRTSGRVDTQYF
J gene: TRBJ2-7; V gene: TRBV5-1; CDR3 protein: CASSPPPAPGQSIWEQYF
J gene: TRBJ2-3; V gene: TRBV5-1; CDR3 protein: CASSPLSTDTQYF
J gene: TRBJ2-7; V gene: TRBV30; CDR3 protein: CAWGLAGSHEQYF
J gene: TRBJ1-1; V gene: TRBV6-1; CDR3 protein: CASSQAGGNTEAFF
J gene: TRBJ2-1; V gene: TRBV18; CDR3 protein: CASSPADNINEQFF
J gene: TRBJ2-7; V gene: TRBV27; CDR3 protein: CASGRDYPVEQYF
J gene: TRBJ1-6; V gene: TRBV5-1; CDR3 protein: CASRTTENSPLHF
J gene: TRBJ2-2; V gene: TRBV28; CDR3 protein: CASSLPGWDTGELFF
J gene: TRBJ1-5; V gene: TRBV6-5; CDR3 protein: CASSFDQPQHF
J gene: TRBJ2-1; V gene: TRBV5-6; CDR3 protein: CASSLWGGSYNEQFF
J gene: TRBJ2-3; V gene: TRBV4-2; CDR3 protein: CASSQAGPGLAGSTDTQYF
J gene: TRBJ2-1; V gene: TRBV14; CDR3 protein: CASSRLAGGFNEQFF
J gene: TRBJ2-3; V gene: TRBV6-6; CDR3 protein: CASSPTKDTQYF
J gene: TRBJ2-7; V gene: TRBV11-3; CDR3 protein: CASSSRTGAMSEQYF
J gene: TRBJ2-1; V gene: TRBV11-2; CDR3 protein: CASRTSGSLNEQFF
J gene: TRBJ2-2; V gene: TRBV5-1; CDR3 protein: CASSYGTSSGELFF
J gene: TRBJ2-3; V gene: TRBV9; CDR3 protein: CASSVEGARGDTQYF
J gene: TRBJ2-3; V gene: TRBV5-1; CDR3 protein: CASSPVRTSGGTDTQYF
J gene: TRBJ2-7; V gene: TRBV7-9; CDR3 protein: CASSPRTGHYEQYF
J gene: TRBJ1-1; V gene: TRBV6-1; CDR3 protein: CASSDMGEGTEAFF
J gene: TRBJ2-7; V gene: TRBV27; CDR3 protein: CASSLSPDLAGPTYEQYF
J gene: TRBJ1-6; V gene: TRBV30; CDR3 protein: CAWRGQGIPPLHF
J gene: TRBJ2-2; V gene: TRBV19; CDR3 protein: CASSPTGTGGTGELFF